This is a list of T cell receptor beta chains from one sample in a study of T cell repertoires in cytomegalovirus infection. TCRdb analysed the reads with MiXCR anew, one entry per CDR3 protein. The sample lists more than 400,000 distinct CDR3 sequences, about 26% seen once, with around 14% in the top ten. Sequences were obtained from PBMCs. The receptors stem from a human donor in good health (CMV status not recorded). Some clones in this sample may be carry-over from other donors' samples. Both conserved end residues are part of each CDR3. The D gene is left open where the match is weak. Clone sizes are given selectively: once, few, many, or a class where the clone is expanded.

v_call,cdr3_length,clone_size,d_call,j_call,cdr3_aa,cdr3_nt
TRBV7-2,16,NA,NA,TRBJ2-7,CASSSARDRFSYEQYF,TGTGCCAGCAGCTCAGCACGGGACCGCTTTTCCTACGAGCAGTACTTC
TRBV5-1,16,once,TRBD2,TRBJ2-1,CASSLPTSGNFYEQFF,TGCGCCAGCAGCTTGCCGACTAGCGGGAATTTTTATGAGCAGTTCTTC
TRBV11-2,12,many,NA,TRBJ2-1,CASSLMTNEQFF,TGTGCCAGCAGCTTAATGACGAATGAGCAGTTCTTC
TRBV20-1,14,NA,TRBD1,TRBJ1-6,CSASYGQGNSPLHF,TGCAGTGCTAGCTACGGACAGGGTAATTCACCCCTCCACTTT
TRBV10-3,17,NA,NA,TRBJ1-1,CAISEVQGFRENTEAFF,TGTGCCATCAGTGAAGTTCAGGGTTTTCGGGAGAACACTGAAGCTTTCTTT
TRBV28,15,NA,TRBD2,TRBJ2-3,CASSRGLADTDTQYF,TGTGCCAGCAGTCGAGGACTAGCGGACACAGATACGCAGTATTTT
TRBV7-2,15,many,TRBD2,TRBJ2-3,CASSPVREGTDTQYF,TGTGCCAGCAGCCCAGTCAGGGAGGGGACAGATACGCAGTATTTT
TRBV28,14,few,TRBD2,TRBJ2-1,CASTKLAGGDEQFF,TGTGCCAGCACTAAACTAGCGGGAGGGGATGAGCAGTTCTTC
TRBV10-3,15,NA,TRBD2,TRBJ2-4,CAISEPTSGAGIQYF,TGTGCCATCAGTGAGCCAACTAGCGGCGCGGGCATTCAGTACTTC
TRBV12-3/TRBV12-4,13,NA,NA,TRBJ2-7,CASSSPTPREQYF,TGTGCCAGCAGTTCCCCTACCCCCCGGGAGCAGTACTTC
TRBV20-1,13,few,NA,TRBJ2-5,CSARPELQETQYF,TGCAGTGCTAGGCCGGAGCTGCAAGAGACCCAGTACTTC
TRBV12-3/TRBV12-4,14,few,NA,TRBJ1-1,CASSPGWANTEAFF,TGTGCCAGCAGTCCAGGGTGGGCGAACACTGAAGCTTTCTTT
TRBV7-8,15,many,TRBD2,TRBJ2-3,CASSNSGRAGDTQYF,TGTGCCAGCAGCAATAGCGGGAGGGCGGGGGATACGCAGTATTTT
TRBV6-6,12,NA,NA,TRBJ1-2,CASRDNNYGYTF,TGTGCCAGCAGGGATAATAACTATGGCTACACCTTC
TRBV12-3/TRBV12-4,14,many,NA,TRBJ1-1,CASSQGFLVTEAFF,TGTGCCAGCTCCCAGGGTTTCCTTGTAACTGAAGCTTTCTTT
TRBV6-2/TRBV6-3,13,few,NA,TRBJ1-5,CASGSDGDKPQHF,TGTGCCAGCGGGTCGGACGGCGATAAGCCCCAGCATTTT
TRBV19,15,few,NA,TRBJ1-1,CASSIIADMNTEAFF,TGTGCCAGTAGTATTATAGCGGACATGAACACTGAAGCTTTCTTT
TRBV5-6,14,NA,NA,TRBJ2-7,CASSLGGELYEQYF,TGTGCCAGCAGCTTAGGAGGGGAACTCTACGAGCAGTACTTC
TRBV9,15,few,NA,TRBJ2-3,CASSVEGGTTDTQYF,TGTGCCAGCAGCGTAGAGGGTGGAACAACAGATACGCAGTATTTT
TRBV7-9,17,few,TRBD1,TRBJ2-1,CASSLVSRQGVNNEQFF,TGTGCCAGCAGCTTAGTAAGTCGACAGGGGGTAAACAATGAGCAGTTCTTC
TRBV7-2,15,few,NA,TRBJ2-5,CASSLLGAHQETQYF,TGTGCCAGCAGTCTTCTGGGGGCTCACCAAGAGACCCAGTACTTC
TRBV7-6,13,NA,NA,TRBJ2-2,CACGGEDTGELFF,TGTGCCTGTGGGGGAGAGGACACCGGGGAGCTGTTTTTT
TRBV3-1,15,NA,TRBD1,TRBJ1-6,CASSQNDRGGSPLHF,TGTGCCAGCAGCCAAAACGACAGGGGCGGTTCACCCCTCCACTTT
TRBV6-2/TRBV6-3,17,NA,NA,TRBJ2-2,CASSYSNPRSGSGELFF,TGTGCCAGCAGTTACTCGAATCCCAGGTCAGGGTCCGGGGAGCTGTTTTTT